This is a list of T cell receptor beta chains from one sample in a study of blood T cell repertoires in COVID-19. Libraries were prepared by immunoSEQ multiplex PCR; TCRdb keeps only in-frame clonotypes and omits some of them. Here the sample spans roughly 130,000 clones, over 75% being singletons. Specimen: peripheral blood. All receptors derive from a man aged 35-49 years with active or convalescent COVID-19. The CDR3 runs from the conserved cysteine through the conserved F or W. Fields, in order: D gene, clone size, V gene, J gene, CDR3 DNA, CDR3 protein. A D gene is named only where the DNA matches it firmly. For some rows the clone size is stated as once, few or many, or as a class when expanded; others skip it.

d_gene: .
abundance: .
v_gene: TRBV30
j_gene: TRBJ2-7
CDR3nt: TGTGCCTGCCTCGTGGAGGGTAAATACGAGCAGTACTTC
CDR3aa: CACLVEGKYEQYF

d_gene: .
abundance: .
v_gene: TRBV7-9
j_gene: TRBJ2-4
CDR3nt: TGTGCCAGCAGTCACGGGGAAAACATTCAGTACTTC
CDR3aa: CASSHGENIQYF

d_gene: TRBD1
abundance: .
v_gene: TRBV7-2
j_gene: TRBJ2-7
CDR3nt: TGTGCCAGCAGCTTCGACAGGGTGGGGTTCGACGAGCAGTACTTC
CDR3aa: CASSFDRVGFDEQYF

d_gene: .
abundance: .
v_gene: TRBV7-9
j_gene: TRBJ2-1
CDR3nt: TGTGCCAGCAGCTTAGACGGGGGGACAAAGCAGTTCTTC
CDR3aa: CASSLDGGTKQFF

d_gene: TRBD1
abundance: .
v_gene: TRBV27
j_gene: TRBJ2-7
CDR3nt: TGTGCCAGCAGTCAAACACAGGGGGGTTACGAGCAGTACTTC
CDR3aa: CASSQTQGGYEQYF

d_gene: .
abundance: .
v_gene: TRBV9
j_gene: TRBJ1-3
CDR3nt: TGTGCCAGCAGCGTAGATCGCGGGAGCTCTGGAAACACCATATATTTT
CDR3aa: CASSVDRGSSGNTIYF

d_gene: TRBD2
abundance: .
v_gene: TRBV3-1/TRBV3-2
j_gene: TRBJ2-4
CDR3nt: TGTGCCAGCACCTTCCGGGGGACGGGGGGGGACTCGGCCAAAAACATTCAGTACTTC
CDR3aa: CASTFRGTGGDSAKNIQYF

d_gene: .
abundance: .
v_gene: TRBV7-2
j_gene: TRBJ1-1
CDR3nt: TGTGCCAGCAGCTTAGCAGGGGCTAACACTGAAGCTTTCTTT
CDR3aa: CASSLAGANTEAFF

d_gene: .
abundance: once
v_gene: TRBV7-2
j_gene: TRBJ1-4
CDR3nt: TGTGCCAGCAGCTTAGGGGCCGGGGGGGCAACTAATGAAAAACTGTTTTTT
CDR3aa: CASSLGAGGATNEKLFF

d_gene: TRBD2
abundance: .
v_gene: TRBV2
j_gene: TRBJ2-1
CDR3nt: TGTGCCAGCAGTGGAGGGTCTAGCGGCCCATACAATGAGCAGTTCTTC
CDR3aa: CASSGGSSGPYNEQFF

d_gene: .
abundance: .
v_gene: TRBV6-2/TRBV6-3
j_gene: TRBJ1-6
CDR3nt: TGTGCCAGCAGTTACGCGAGACAGGCGAGCTCCTATAATTCACCCCTCCACTTT
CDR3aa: CASSYARQASSYNSPLHF

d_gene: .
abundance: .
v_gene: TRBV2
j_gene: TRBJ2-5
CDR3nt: TGTGCCACCGCACCCTATGGGGGGGCTAGTTTGGAGACCCAGTACTTC
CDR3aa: CATAPYGGASLETQYF

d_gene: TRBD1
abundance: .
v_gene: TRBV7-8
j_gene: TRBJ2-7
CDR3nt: TGTGCCAGCAGCTTCGACAGGGGCCCTACCTACGAGCAGTACTTC
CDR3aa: CASSFDRGPTYEQYF

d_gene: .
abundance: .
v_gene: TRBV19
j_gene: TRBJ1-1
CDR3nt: TGTGCCAGTATTGTCGCAGGGGTCGGCACTGAAGCTTTCTTT
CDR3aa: CASIVAGVGTEAFF

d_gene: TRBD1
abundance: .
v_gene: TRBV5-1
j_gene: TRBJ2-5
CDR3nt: TGCGCCAGCAGCATTTCCGGGACAGTTAAAGAGACCCAGTACTTC
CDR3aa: CASSISGTVKETQYF

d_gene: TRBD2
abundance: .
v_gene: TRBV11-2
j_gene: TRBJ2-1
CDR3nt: TGTGCCAGCAGCTTACAGCGGGGGGGGTCAGATGAGCAGTTCTTC
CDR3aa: CASSLQRGGSDEQFF

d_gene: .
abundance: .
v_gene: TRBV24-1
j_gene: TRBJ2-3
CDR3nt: TGTGCCATCGGGACACCAGGCACAGATACGCAGTATTTT
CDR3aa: CAIGTPGTDTQYF

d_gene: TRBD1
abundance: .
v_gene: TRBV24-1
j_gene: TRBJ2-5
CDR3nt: TGTGCCACCAGTGATGGGGGGGGACAGGGAGAGACCCAGTACTTC
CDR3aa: CATSDGGGQGETQYF

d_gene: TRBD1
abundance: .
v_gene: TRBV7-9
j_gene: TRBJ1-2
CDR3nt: TGTGCCAGCAGCTATGGGACAGTACTTGGCTACACCTTC
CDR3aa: CASSYGTVLGYTF

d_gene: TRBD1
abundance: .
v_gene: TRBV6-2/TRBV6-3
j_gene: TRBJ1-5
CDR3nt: TGTGCCAGCAGTTTTAGGACAGGGGCCCCCGTGGGGTCCCAGCATTTT
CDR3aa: CASSFRTGAPVGSQHF

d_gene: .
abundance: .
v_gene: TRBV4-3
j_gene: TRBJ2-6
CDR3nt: TGCGCCAGCAGCCAAGGGGCGCAGATTCATGGGGCCAACGTCCTGACTTTC
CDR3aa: CASSQGAQIHGANVLTF

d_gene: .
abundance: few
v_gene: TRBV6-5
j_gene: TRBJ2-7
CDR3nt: TGTGCCAGCAGATTGGACGGAGGTTCCTACGAGCAGTACTTC
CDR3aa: CASRLDGGSYEQYF

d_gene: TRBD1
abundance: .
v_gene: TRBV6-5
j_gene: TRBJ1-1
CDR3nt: TGTGCCAGCAGTTACATGACAGGGGGCGGAGGCACTGAAGCTTTCTTT
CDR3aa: CASSYMTGGGGTEAFF

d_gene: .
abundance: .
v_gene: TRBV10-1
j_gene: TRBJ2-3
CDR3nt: TGCGCCAGCAGTGTTGCAGGGGTGGCAGATACGCAGTATTTT
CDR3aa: CASSVAGVADTQYF

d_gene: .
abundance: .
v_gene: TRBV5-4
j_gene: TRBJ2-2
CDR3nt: TGTGCCAGCTCCCCCGCCCCTGACCTGCGGTCCGGGGAGCTGTTTTTT
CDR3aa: CASSPAPDLRSGELFF

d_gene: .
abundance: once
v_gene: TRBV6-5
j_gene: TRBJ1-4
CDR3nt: TGTGCCAGCATCCCAGGGGATGCGGGTAATGAAAAACTGTTTTTT
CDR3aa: CASIPGDAGNEKLFF

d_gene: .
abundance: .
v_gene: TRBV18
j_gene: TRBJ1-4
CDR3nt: TGTGCCAGCTCACCACAGGGGAAGGGTTCTACTGAAAAACTGTTTTTT
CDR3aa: CASSPQGKGSTEKLFF

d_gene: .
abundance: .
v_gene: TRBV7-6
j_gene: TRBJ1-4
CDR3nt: TGTGCCAGCAGCTTCTTGGCGGGCGCTTCGGGTGAAAAACTGTTTTTT
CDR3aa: CASSFLAGASGEKLFF

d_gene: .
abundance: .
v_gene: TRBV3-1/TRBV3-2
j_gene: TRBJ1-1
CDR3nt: TGTGCCAGCAGCCAAGGTCAGGGAGGTACTGAAGCTTTCTTT
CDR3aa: CASSQGQGGTEAFF

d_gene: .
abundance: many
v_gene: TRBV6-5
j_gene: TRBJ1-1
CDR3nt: TGTGCCAGCAGTCGAGCGAACACTGAAGCTTTCTTT
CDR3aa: CASSRANTEAFF

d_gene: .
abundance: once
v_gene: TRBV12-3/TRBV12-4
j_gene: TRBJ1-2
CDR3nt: TGTGCCAGCAGTCCCCGTCAGGGGACTGGCTACACCTTC
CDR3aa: CASSPRQGTGYTF